The text below deals with one T cell receptor beta chain. Its antigen is currently not known. No much larger clone is present one base from it, and per-base qualities are unavailable. The V end gives up 4 bases and the J end 7 bases, leaving 9 bases in the junction not matched to a gene. Including cysteine and phenylalanine, the CDR3 has 14 amino acids. The only DNA kept is the CDR3, 42 bases in frame from the first base. CDR1 and CDR2 are drawn from the germline V gene (reference sequence): LNHDA, SQIVND. Participants in the prospective study were enrolled through a virtual design, were aged about 18 to 100 years, and lived in 24 United States geographic areas. To assign participants to cohorts, the prospective study relied on clinical history that participants themselves reported in a screening survey and a study questionnaire. Exposed participants were defined as having been in contact with someone with a PCR-confirmed or clinician-diagnosed COVID-19 case within 2 weeks of study entry. In the prospective study, mobile phlebotomists collected whole blood, serum and a nasopharyngeal or oropharyngeal swab from each participant. Additional blood draws and questionnaires over a 2-month period could optionally be provided by prospective study participants. Blood samples from the prospective study were shipped frozen or at room temperature prior to DNA extraction.

The sample comes from a study of blood T cell repertoires in COVID-19 (TCRdb year 2020). About the full investigation: The collaborator samples originated in the United States, Italy and Spain and spanned the acute and convalescent phases of COVID-19. The material from the prospective study consisted of cDNA or gDNA derived from T cells, B-cell-depleted T cells, or PBMCs. Deeply sampled blood TCRbeta repertoires from subjects exposed to, actively infected with, or recovered from COVID-19 were included in the dataset. A freely available public database, intended as a resource for researchers studying the immune response to SARS-CoV-2, is where the repertoires were released. Samples were obtained from the ongoing ImmuneRACE study (first 160 participants) and from over a thousand subjects provided by 6 global collaborators. Sample metadata almost always included a de-identified subject ID, COVID-19 status, age in years and sex. Where available, HLA class I and class II types were taken from metadata supplied by the sample provider and were not determined by assay-based typing.

Overall study outcomes, separate from this receptor: How much clinical and demographic metadata was included differed by source and by participant, and the metadata was provided uncurated.

The immunoSEQ Assay, a bias-controlled multiplex PCR, was used to amplify TCRbeta CDR3 regions from genomic DNA. In the source study's methods: Within the assay, amplification of reference gene primers was used to estimate how many nucleated cells each sample contained. Sequence reads were collapsed and filtered to measure the absolute abundance of every unique TCRbeta CDR3 rearrangement. For each sample, productive Simpson clonality was calculated as the square root of Simpson's diversity index over productive rearrangements. TCRdb retrieved this table from immuneACCESS and kept in-frame rearrangements only. Not all clones are present; in checked studies, unresolved V genes account for under half, and no reason is known for the remainder. V, J and clone size are those of that table, while D and trimming were read from the DNA. The sample table holds 250,000 or so clones, of which approximately 89% were seen once. The ten largest clones capture around 3.1% of the sample.

The source of this sequence is a woman in her forties who had been exposed to COVID-19. The specimen was PBMCs or T cells enriched from blood (not recorded which). This chain is built from TRBV19 and TRBJ1-1, with 7 middle bases fitting TRBD1. The DNA sequence is as follows: TGTGCCAGTAGTACCGACAGGGTTTGGATTGAAGCTTTCTTT. It translates as CASSTDRVWIEAFF.